Sequencing of this T cell receptor (beta chain) was carried out in a study of identical twins. Germline CDR1 reads MNHEY; CDR2 reads SMNVEV (reference sequence). CDR3 size: 14 residues. Germline trimming cut 7 bases from V and 5 bases from J; bases unmatched to any gene: 6. TCRdb reprocessed the 5' RACE reads via MiXCR and lists one record per CDR3 protein. Of some 230,000 distinct CDR3 sequences listed, roughly 7.1% were seen once; the top ten hold roughly 14%. This clonotype was detected only a few times. The same specimen was also included in a second study, on T cells expressing NK-cell markers.

The rearrangement joins TRBV27 to TRBJ2-7, with TRBD1 matching over 12 bases. This clonotype was obtained from a young woman in good health. Sequences were obtained from CD8+ T cells sorted from blood. CDR3 residues: CASIGTGGLNEQYF. The CDR3 coding sequence is TGTGCCAGCATCGGGACAGGGGGCTTGAACGAGCAGTACTTC.